This T cell receptor beta chain came from a study of patients and donors after allogeneic stem cell transplantation. The CDR3 is 17 amino acids. In germline, CDR1 is SGHRS, CDR2 YFSETQ. The trim removed 1 base at V and 4 bases at J, leaving 5 bases unmatched. TCRdb re-called the RT-PCR reads through MiXCR, storing one row per CDR3 protein. This sample carries about 4,200 distinct CDR3 sequences, about a sixth of them seen once, and the ten largest clones take more than 70%. This chain uses TRBV5-1 with TRBJ2-5; TRBD2 aligns across 15 bases. This TCR was sampled from a human donor who was either an allogeneic HSCT recipient or a stem cell or donor lymphocyte infusion donor (not recorded which). It is not recorded whose cells these are; they may come from a transplant donor. Input material: blood, either unsorted or a sorted T cell fraction (not recorded which). The CDR3 bases are TGCGCCAGCAGCTTGTACCCGGGACTAGCGGGAGGAGAGACCCAGTACTTC. Encoded protein: CASSLYPGLAGGETQYF.